Below, 5 T cell receptor beta chains from the same sample are listed, as sequenced in a study of blood T cell repertoires in COVID-19 (dated by TCRdb to about 2020). The library was built by means of the immunoSEQ multiplex PCR assay. TCRdb stores this immuneACCESS table with in-frame sequences only. Part of the clones is absent; in the studies checked, under half of the shortfall reflects unresolved V genes, and no reason is known for the rest. The sample profile shows roughly 60,000 clones; roughly two thirds of them were found once. The ten largest clones capture around 4.9% of the sample. Sequenced input: peripheral blood. These receptors were obtained from an older woman with COVID-19, enrolled during active disease.

This sequence joins TRBV25-1 and TRBJ1-2, with D unresolved. V was cut by 5 bases and J by 6 bases, with 13 bases left in between. Germline lookup yields CDR1 MGHDK and CDR2 SYGVNS. The CDR3 is made up of 13 amino acids. The DNA for the CDR3 is TGTGCCAGCAGTACCACCCAAAAGCATGGCTACACCTTC. This translates into CASSTTQKHGYTF.

The rearrangement links TRBV2 to TRBJ1-2; 10 nucleotides line up with TRBD1. The V gene's germline CDR1 is SNHLY and CDR2 FYNNEI. The CDR3 length is 14 residues. J lost 4 bases, V lost 6 bases, and 5 bases had no gene match. CDR3 region: CASRRDRGGYGYTF. CDR3 sequence (DNA): TGTGCCAGCAGGAGGGACAGGGGTGGCTATGGCTACACCTTC.

The V call is TRBV5-4, the J call TRBJ1-1, with D perhaps TRBD1 (5 bases). Germline CDR1 reads SGHNT; CDR2 reads YYREEE (reference sequence). V gave up 0 bases and J gave up 1 base, with 7 bases separating them. This CDR3 region has 14 residues. The CDR3 here is CASSLGGENTEAFF. DNA of the CDR3: TGTGCCAGCAGCTTGGGGGGGGAGAACACTGAAGCTTTCTTT. The whole variable domain, remainder taken from reference TRBV5-4 and TRBJ1-1, is ETGVTQSPTHLIKTRGQQVTLRCSSQSGHNTVSWYQQALGQGPQFIFQYYREEENGRGNFPPRFSGLQFPNYSSELNVNALELDDSALYLCASSLGGENTEAFFGQGTRLTVV.

CDR3 protein: CASSLTGTTEAFF. CDR3 in DNA: TGCGCCAGCAGCTTGACAGGGACAACTGAAGCTTTCTTT. This chain links TRBV5-1 with TRBJ1-1; a possible D gene is TRBD1 (6 bases). The ends were cut back, 1 base at V and 5 bases at J, with 9 bases in the middle. The CDR3 totals 13 residues. Germline CDR1 reads SGHRS; CDR2 reads YFSETQ.

V is TRBV19 and J is TRBJ1-6; 8 bases are shared with TRBD1. This CDR3 is built from 21 residues. The germline V gene has CDR1 LNHDA and CDR2 SQIVND (reference sequence). Unmatched junction bases numbered 17, after V lost 4 bases and J lost 0 bases. The CDR3 reads CASSTIWGETGVSSYNSPLHF. The DNA for the CDR3 is TGTGCCAGTAGTACAATCTGGGGTGAGACAGGGGTCAGCTCCTATAATTCACCCCTCCACTTT.